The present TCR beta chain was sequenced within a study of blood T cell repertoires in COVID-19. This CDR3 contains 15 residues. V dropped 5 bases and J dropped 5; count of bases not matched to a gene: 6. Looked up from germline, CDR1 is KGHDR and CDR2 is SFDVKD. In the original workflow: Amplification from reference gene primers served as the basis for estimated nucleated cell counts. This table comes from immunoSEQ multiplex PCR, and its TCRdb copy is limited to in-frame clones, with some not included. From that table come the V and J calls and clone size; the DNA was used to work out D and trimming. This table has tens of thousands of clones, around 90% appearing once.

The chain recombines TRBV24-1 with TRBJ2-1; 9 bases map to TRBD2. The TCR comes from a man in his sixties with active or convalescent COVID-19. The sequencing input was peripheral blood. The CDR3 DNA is TGTGCCACCAGTGCGGTAGCGGGAGTCGACAATGAGCAGTTCTTC. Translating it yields CATSAVAGVDNEQFF.